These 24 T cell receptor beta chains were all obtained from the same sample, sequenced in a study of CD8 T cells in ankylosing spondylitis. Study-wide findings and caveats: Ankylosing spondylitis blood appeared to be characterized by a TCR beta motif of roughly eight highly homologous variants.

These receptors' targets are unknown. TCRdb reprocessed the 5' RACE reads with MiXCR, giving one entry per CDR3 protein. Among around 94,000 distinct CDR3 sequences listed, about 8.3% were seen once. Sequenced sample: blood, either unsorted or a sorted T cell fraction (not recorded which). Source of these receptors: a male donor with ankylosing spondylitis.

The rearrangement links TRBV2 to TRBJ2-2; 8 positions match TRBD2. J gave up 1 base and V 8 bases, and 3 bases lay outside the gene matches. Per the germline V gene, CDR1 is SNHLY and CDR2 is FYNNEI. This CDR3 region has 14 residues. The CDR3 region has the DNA TGTGCCAGCCGGGGGGGGAAGAACACCGGGGAGCTGTTTTTT. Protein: CASRGGKNTGELFF.

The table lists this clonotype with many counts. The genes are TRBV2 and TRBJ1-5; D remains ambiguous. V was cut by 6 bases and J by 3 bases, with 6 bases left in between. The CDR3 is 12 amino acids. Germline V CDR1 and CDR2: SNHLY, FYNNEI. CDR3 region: CASRTDNQPQHF. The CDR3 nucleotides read TGTGCCAGCAGGACGGACAATCAGCCCCAGCATTTT.

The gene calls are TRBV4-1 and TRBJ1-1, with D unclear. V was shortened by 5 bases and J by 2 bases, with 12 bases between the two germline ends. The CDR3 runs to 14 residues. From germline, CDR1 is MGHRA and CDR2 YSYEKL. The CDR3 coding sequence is TGCGCCAGCAGCATCCTCGGGCCTAACACTGAAGCTTTCTTT. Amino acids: CASSILGPNTEAFF.

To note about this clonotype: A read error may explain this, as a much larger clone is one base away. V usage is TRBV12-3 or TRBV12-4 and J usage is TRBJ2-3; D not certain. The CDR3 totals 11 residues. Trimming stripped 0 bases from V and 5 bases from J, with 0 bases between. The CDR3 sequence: CASSLADTQYF. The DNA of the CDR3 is TGTGCCAGCAGTTTAGCAGATACGCAGTATTTT.

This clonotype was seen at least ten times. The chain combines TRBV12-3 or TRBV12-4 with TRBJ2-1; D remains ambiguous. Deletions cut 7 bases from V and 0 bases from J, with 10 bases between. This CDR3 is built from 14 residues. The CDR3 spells CASITGGSYNEQFF. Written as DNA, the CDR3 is TGTGCCAGCATCACGGGCGGCTCCTACAATGAGCAGTTCTTC.

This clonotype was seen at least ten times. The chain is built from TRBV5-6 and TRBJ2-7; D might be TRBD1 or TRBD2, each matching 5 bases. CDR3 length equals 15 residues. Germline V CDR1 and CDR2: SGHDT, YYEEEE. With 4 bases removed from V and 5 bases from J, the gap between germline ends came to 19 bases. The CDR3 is CASSQGTVFLHEQYF. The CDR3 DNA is TGTGCCAGCAGCCAAGGGACGGTGTTTCTCCACGAGCAGTACTTC.

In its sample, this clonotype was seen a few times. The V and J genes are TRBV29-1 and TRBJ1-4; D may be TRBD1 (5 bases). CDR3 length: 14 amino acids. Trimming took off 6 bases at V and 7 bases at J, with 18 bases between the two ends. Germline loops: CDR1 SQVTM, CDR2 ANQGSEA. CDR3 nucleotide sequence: TGCAGCGTGGTTCAGGGACTTCGAGGTGAAAAACTGTTTTTT. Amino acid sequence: CSVVQGLRGEKLFF.

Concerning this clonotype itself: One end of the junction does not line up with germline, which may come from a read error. The CDR3 loop is CASSLSGAYTEQFF. The DNA for the CDR3 is TGTGCCAGCAGCCTTAGCGGAGCTTACACTGAGCAGTTCTTC. The V gene is TRBV7-9, the J gene TRBJ2-1, with D maybe TRBD2 (6 bases). From germline, CDR1 is SEHNR and CDR2 FQNEAQ (reference sequence). The CDR3 loop spans 14 amino acids. Together with reference TRBV7-9 and TRBJ2-1, the CDR3 gives the full variable domain: DTGVSQNPRHKITKRGQNVTFRCDPISEHNRLYWYRQTLGQGPEFLTYFQNEAQLEKSRLLSDRFSAERPKGSFSTLEIQRTEQGDSAMYLCASSLSGAYTEQFFGPGTRLTVL.

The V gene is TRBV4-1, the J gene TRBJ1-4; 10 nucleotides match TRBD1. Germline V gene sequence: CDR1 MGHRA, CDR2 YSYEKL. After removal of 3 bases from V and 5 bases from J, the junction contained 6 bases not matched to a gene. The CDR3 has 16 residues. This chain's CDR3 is CASSQDRTGGNEKLFF. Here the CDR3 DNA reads TGCGCCAGCAGCCAGGATCGGACAGGGGGGAATGAAAAACTGTTTTTT.

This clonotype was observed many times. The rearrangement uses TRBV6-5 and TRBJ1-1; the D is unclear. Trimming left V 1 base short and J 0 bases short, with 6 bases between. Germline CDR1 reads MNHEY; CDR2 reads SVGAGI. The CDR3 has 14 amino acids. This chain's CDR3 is CASSYLQMNTEAFF. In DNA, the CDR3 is TGTGCCAGCAGTTACTTGCAGATGAACACTGAAGCTTTCTTT.

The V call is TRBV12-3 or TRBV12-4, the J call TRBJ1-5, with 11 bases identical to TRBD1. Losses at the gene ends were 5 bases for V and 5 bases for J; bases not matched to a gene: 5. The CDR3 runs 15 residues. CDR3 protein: CASSDPGQGDQPQHF. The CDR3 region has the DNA TGTGCCAGCAGTGATCCGGGACAGGGGGATCAGCCCCAGCATTTT.

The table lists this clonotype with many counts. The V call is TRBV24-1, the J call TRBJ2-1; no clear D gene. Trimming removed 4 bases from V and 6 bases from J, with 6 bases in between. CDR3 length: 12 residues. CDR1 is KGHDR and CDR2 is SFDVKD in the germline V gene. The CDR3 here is CATSEVANEQFF. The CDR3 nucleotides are TGTGCCACCAGTGAAGTTGCCAATGAGCAGTTCTTC.

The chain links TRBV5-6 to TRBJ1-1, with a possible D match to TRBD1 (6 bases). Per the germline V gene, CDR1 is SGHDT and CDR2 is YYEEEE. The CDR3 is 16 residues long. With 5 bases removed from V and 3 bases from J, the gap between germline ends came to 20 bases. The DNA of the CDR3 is TGTGCCAGCAGTCGCCCATGGGAGGGGGGTCACACTGAAGCTTTCTTT. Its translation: CASSRPWEGGHTEAFF. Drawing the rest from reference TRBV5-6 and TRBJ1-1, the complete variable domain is DAGVTQSPTHLIKTRGQQVTLRCSPKSGHDTVSWYQQALGQGPQFIFQYYEEEERQRGNFPDRFSGHQFPNYSSELNVNALLLGDSALYLCASSRPWEGGHTEAFFGQGTRLTVV.

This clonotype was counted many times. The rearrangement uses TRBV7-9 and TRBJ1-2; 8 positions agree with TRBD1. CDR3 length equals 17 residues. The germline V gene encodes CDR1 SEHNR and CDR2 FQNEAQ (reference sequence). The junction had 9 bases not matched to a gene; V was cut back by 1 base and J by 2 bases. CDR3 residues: CASSLGPDRGENYGYTF. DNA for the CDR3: TGTGCCAGCAGCTTAGGCCCCGACAGGGGCGAAAACTATGGCTACACCTTC.

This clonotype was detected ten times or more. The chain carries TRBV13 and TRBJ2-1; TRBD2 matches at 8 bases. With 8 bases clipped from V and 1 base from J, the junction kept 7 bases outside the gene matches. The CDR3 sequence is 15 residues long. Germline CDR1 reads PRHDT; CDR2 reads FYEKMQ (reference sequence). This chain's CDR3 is CASRGAGASYNEQFF. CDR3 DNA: TGTGCCAGCCGGGGAGCGGGAGCTTCCTACAATGAGCAGTTCTTC.

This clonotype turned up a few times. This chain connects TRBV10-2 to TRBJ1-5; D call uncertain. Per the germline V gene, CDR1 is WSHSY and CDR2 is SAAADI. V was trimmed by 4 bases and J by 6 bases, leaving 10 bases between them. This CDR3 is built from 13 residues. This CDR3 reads CASSVGSAQPQHF. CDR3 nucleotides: TGCGCCAGCAGTGTAGGGAGTGCTCAGCCCCAGCATTTT.

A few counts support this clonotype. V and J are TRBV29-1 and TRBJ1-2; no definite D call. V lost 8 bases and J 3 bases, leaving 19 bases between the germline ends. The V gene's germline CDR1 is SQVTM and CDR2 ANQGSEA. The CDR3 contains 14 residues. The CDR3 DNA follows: TGCAGCTCCGGTGGGTCCTACGAGGACTATGGCTACACCTTC. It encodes CSSGGSYEDYGYTF. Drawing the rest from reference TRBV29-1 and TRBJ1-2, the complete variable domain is SAVISQKPSRDICQRGTSLTIQCQVDSQVTMMFWYRQQPGQSLTLIATANQGSEATYESGFVIDKFPISRPNLTFSTLTVSNMSPEDSSIYLCSSGGSYEDYGYTFGSGTRLTVV.

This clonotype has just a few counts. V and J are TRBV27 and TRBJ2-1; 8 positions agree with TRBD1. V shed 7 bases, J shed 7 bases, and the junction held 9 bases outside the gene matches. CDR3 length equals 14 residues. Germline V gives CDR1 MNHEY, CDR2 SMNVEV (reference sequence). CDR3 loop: CASTPGQGWNEQFF. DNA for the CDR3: TGTGCCAGCACCCCCGGACAGGGTTGGAATGAGCAGTTCTTC.

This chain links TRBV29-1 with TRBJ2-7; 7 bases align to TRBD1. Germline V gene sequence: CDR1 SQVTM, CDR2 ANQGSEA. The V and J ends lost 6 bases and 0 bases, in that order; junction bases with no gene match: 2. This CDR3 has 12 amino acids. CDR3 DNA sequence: TGCAGCGTGGGGGACAGCTCCTACGAGCAGTACGTC. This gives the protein CSVGDSSYEQYV.

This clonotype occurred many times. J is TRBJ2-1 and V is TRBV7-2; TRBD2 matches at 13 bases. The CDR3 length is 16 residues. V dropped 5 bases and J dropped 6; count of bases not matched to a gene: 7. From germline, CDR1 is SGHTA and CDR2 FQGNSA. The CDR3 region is CASSPWTSGSSNEQFF. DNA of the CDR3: TGTGCCAGCAGCCCCTGGACTAGCGGGAGCAGCAATGAGCAGTTCTTC.

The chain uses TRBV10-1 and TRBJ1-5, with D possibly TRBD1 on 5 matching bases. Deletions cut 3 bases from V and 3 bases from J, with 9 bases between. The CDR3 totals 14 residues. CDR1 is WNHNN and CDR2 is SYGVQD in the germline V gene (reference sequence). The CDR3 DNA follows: TGCGCCAGCAGTGACCCGGGGGACAATCAGCCCCAGCATTTT. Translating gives CASSDPGDNQPQHF.

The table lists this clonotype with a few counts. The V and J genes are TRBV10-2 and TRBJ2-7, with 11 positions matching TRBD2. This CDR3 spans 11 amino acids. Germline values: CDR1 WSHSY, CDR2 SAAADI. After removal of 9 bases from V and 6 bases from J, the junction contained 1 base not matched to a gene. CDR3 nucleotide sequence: TGCGCCAGTGGACTAGCGGGCGAGCAGTACGTC. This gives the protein CASGLAGEQYV.

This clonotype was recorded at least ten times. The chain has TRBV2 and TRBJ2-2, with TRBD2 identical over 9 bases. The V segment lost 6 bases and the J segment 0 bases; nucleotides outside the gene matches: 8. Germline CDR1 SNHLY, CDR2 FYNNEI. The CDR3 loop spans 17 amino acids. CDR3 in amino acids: CASSWTSATPNTGELFF. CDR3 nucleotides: TGTGCCAGCAGCTGGACTAGCGCGACCCCGAACACCGGGGAGCTGTTTTTT.

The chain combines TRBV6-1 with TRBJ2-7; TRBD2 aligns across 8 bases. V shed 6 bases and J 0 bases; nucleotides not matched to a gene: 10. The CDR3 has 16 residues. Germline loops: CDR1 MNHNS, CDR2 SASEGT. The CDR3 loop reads CASSLPAGGHSYEQYF. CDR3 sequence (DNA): TGTGCCAGCAGCTTGCCCGCGGGAGGCCACTCCTACGAGCAGTACTTC.